This TCR beta chain was captured in a study of graft-versus-host responses after intestinal transplantation. Here immunoSEQ multiplex PCR was the method, and the copy in TCRdb shows in-frame clones only, minus some. The top ten hold around 1% of the sample, which has some 100,000 clones, approximately 84% seen once. The CDR3 extends over 14 amino acids. Germline assignment: CDR1 KGHSH and CDR2 LQKENI. Trimming removed 6 bases at V and 0 bases at J, with 9 bases between. A note on this clone: Antigen specificity is unknown.

The chain carries TRBV18 and TRBJ1-5, with D uncertain. This receptor was obtained from a human donor who was the organ donor for an intestinal transplant. Sample: unstimulated CD4+ T cells sorted from spleen or lymph node cells, taken before transplant. Written as DNA, the CDR3 is TGTGCCAGCTCTCACAGTGTTAGCAATCAGCCCCAGCATTTT. Translation: CASSHSVSNQPQHF.